This T cell receptor beta chain was recorded in a study of T cell repertoires in cytomegalovirus infection. MiXCR, run by TCRdb on the reads, gives a single entry per CDR3 protein. The data contain more than 250,000 distinct CDR3 sequences, about an eighth of them seen just once; the ten biggest clones take up 8.5% to 9%. This clonotype was picked up a small number of times. CDR3 length: 15 amino acids. V trimming: 2 bases; J trimming: 4 bases; junction bases outside the gene matches: 5. Germline assignment: CDR1 SGHRS and CDR2 YFSETQ. The TCR originated in a human donor in good health (CMV status not recorded). Some clones in this sample may be carry-over from other donors' samples. The sample was PBMCs. This chain joins TRBV5-1 and TRBJ2-4, with 8 nucleotides matching TRBD1. The CDR3 nucleotides read TGCGCCAGCAGCTTTCAGGGACAGGCGAAAAACATTCAGTACTTC. Protein sequence: CASSFQGQAKNIQYF.